Sequencing of this TCR beta chain was carried out in a study of CD8 T cells in Susac syndrome. Germline lookup yields CDR1 MNHEY and CDR2 SVGEGT. Trimming cost V 2 bases and J 0 bases; bases outside gene matches: 2. This CDR3 contains 15 residues. Random hexamers were used to reverse transcribe an amount of 0.5 to 1 ug RNA. Each CDR3 protein is one row after TCRdb ran MiXCR on the immunoSEQ multiplex PCR reads. The sample yields about 200,000 distinct CDR3 sequences, approximately 90% seen once. The source material was CD8+ T cells from PBMCs. The sequence came from a human donor with multiple sclerosis. The chain recombines TRBV6-2 or TRBV6-3 with TRBJ2-3; 7 nucleotides line up with TRBD2. CDR3 DNA sequence: TGTGCCAGCAGTTACAGCGGGGCTAGCACAGATACGCAGTATTTT. It specifies CASSYSGASTDTQYF.